This T cell receptor beta chain derives from a study of blood T cell repertoires in COVID-19. Authors' processing steps: Quantification of nucleated cells was approximated via reference gene primer amplification. Sequencing was performed with immunoSEQ multiplex PCR; in TCRdb, only in-frame clones are kept and a portion is missing. The V and J calls and clone size were taken over from that table, and D and trimming were inferred from the DNA. Among 200,000 or so clones listed, roughly 87% were seen once. The V end was cut by 7 bases, the J end by 5 bases, with 20 bases between. CDR1 and CDR2 from the germline V gene are SGHVS and FNYEAQ. There are 15 residues in the CDR3.

The TCR sequence derives from a woman aged 35 to 49 with acute or convalescent COVID-19. This chain joins TRBV7-6 and TRBJ2-5; D perhaps matches TRBD2 (6 bases). Specimen: peripheral blood. CDR3 residues: CASTGAGMGEETQYF. The CDR3 DNA is TGTGCCAGCACTGGTGCGGGAATGGGTGAGGAGACCCAGTACTTC. Full variable domain (missing parts from reference TRBV7-6 and TRBJ2-5): GAGVSQSPRYKVTKRGQDVALRCDPISGHVSLYWYRQALGQGPEFLTYFNYEAQQDKSGLPNDRFSAERPEGSISTLTIQRTEQRDSAMYRCASTGAGMGEETQYFGPGTRLLVL.